This paragraph covers one T cell receptor beta chain sequence. The record originates from a study of T cell changes during pregnancy in multiple sclerosis. This table comes from immunoSEQ multiplex PCR, and its TCRdb copy is limited to in-frame clones, with some not included. Of tens of thousands of clones in the sample, about 91% are singletons; the top ten hold over 1.3%. The CDR3 is made up of 14 amino acids. Trimming cost V 5 bases and J 3 bases; bases outside gene matches: 6. Germline-derived CDR1 and CDR2 are SGHAT and FQNNGV. This TCR was sampled from a female donor in good health, enrolled as a control in a pregnancy study. This material consisted of peripheral blood, taken in the second trimester of pregnancy. The V and J genes are TRBV11-2 and TRBJ1-2; 7 bases agree with TRBD1. The CDR3 is CASSLRDSYYGYTF. The CDR3 nucleotides are TGTGCCAGCAGCCTTAGGGACAGTTACTATGGCTACACCTTC.